Each of the 21 T cell receptor beta chains below was sequenced from the same sample in a study of blood T cells in healthy people across ages. PCR was performed a second time for roughly 7 to 11 cycles using a sample-barcoded 5' primer and a J-beta primer mix. TCRdb used MiXCR to reprocess the 5' RACE reads, holding one entry per CDR3 protein. In the table there are approximately 800,000 distinct CDR3 sequences, around 62% of which are singletons. The sample was blood. The source is a young man in good health.

CDR3 loop: CASSLYDTYGLADNEQFF. The CDR3 DNA is TGTGCCAGCAGTTTATACGACACCTACGGACTAGCGGACAATGAGCAGTTCTTC. The chain recombines TRBV28 with TRBJ2-1, with 10 bases matching TRBD2. Germline CDR1 reads MDHEN; CDR2 reads SYDVKM. The junction had 11 bases not matched to a gene; V was cut back by 1 base and J by 5 bases. The CDR3 has 18 amino acids.

This chain links TRBV10-3 with TRBJ2-2, with D possibly matching TRBD2 (6 bases). Germline values: CDR1 ENHRY, CDR2 SYGVKD. Between the trimmed V and J ends, which lost 2 bases and 2 bases, there was a span of 12 bases. The CDR3 has 16 amino acids. CDR3 region: CAISEEAGINTGELFF. The CDR3 nucleotides read TGTGCCATCAGTGAGGAGGCGGGGATCAACACCGGGGAGCTGTTTTTT.

The chain recombines TRBV21-1 with TRBJ2-1. TRBV21-1 is a listed pseudogene. This CDR3 spans 18 amino acids. The CDR3 is CASSKVPDGGSTYNEQFF. In DNA form, the CDR3 reads TGTGCCAGCAGCAAAGTCCCCGACGGAGGGAGCACCTACAATGAGCAGTTCTTC.

V and J are TRBV5-5 and TRBJ2-3; TRBD2 matches at 9 bases. The ends lost 0 bases at V and 4 bases at J; junction bases unmatched: 9. This CDR3 has 17 amino acids. Germline V CDR1 and CDR2: SGHKS, YYEKEE (reference sequence). The CDR3 region is CASSLAVAGGRADTQYF. For the CDR3, the DNA is TGTGCCAGCAGCTTGGCGGTGGCGGGGGGGCGCGCAGATACGCAGTATTTT.

The J gene is TRBJ1-2, the V gene TRBV20-1; 7 positions match TRBD1. With V trimmed by 3 bases and J by 8 bases, 15 bases remained unmatched. The CDR3 covers 15 residues. Germline CDR1 reads DFQATT; CDR2 reads SNEGSKA (reference sequence). The CDR3 protein is CSASIPRGRASGYTF. The CDR3 DNA sequence: TGCAGTGCTAGCATACCCAGGGGGAGGGCTAGCGGCTACACCTTC.

J is TRBJ2-5 and V is TRBV6-5; the match to TRBD1 covers 7 bases. The J call is in doubt because the DNA end fits TRBJ2-7 better. The CDR3 contains 16 residues. The V gene's germline CDR1 is MNHEY and CDR2 SVGAGI. The CDR3 coding sequence is TGTGCCAGCAGTTACTCGAGATATACAGGGGTTGGCGAGCAGTACTTC. Protein sequence: CASSYSRYTGVGEQYF.

The chain uses TRBV6-6 and TRBJ1-2; D might be TRBD1 (6 bases). Germline CDR1 is MNHNY and CDR2 is SVGAGI (reference sequence). Deletions cut 7 bases from V and 5 bases from J, with 20 bases between. There are 15 residues in the CDR3. The CDR3 nucleotides read TGTGCCAGCATTCTCCTCCGGGACACAGAATATGGCTACACCTTC. The encoded protein is CASILLRDTEYGYTF.

This clonotype showed up just a few times. The chain carries TRBV25-1 and TRBJ1-2, with 7 bases matching TRBD1. The V and J ends lost 1 base and 4 bases, in that order; junction bases with no gene match: 9. Germline loops: CDR1 MGHDK, CDR2 SYGVNS. The CDR3 loop spans 16 amino acids. The CDR3 nucleotides are TGTGCCAGCAGTGAATTAGGGACAGCGAGCTCCTATGGCTACACCTTC. Protein: CASSELGTASSYGYTF.

The rearrangement links TRBV20-1 to TRBJ2-3; no reliable D call. From germline, CDR1 is DFQATT and CDR2 SNEGSKA (reference sequence). V was shortened by 0 bases and J by 2 bases, with 12 bases between the two germline ends. The CDR3 runs 15 residues. The CDR3 sequence: CSARDLDWTTDTQYF. CDR3 in DNA: TGCAGTGCTAGAGATCTCGACTGGACCACAGATACGCAGTATTTT.

J is TRBJ1-4 and V is TRBV2; the match to TRBD1 covers 9 bases. V lost 7 bases and J lost 7; bases outside the gene matches: 7. The CDR3 covers 14 residues. Per the germline V gene, CDR1 is SNHLY and CDR2 is FYNNEI. Here the CDR3 DNA reads TGTGCCAGCACGCCCGGGACAGGGAGTGAAAAACTGTTTTTT. Translation gives CASTPGTGSEKLFF.

This chain joins TRBV6-5 and TRBJ2-5, with D possibly being TRBD1 or TRBD2 (5 bases each). Trimming removed 1 base at V and 11 bases at J, with 11 bases between. This CDR3 comprises 12 residues. CDR1 and CDR2 (germline): MNHEY, SVGAGI. This CDR3 reads CASSYFQGRQYF. CDR3 DNA sequence: TGTGCCAGCAGTTACTTTCAGGGACGGCAGTACTTC.

This clonotype turned up a few times. The chain combines TRBV11-2 with TRBJ2-3, with a possible D match to TRBD2 (7 bases). The CDR3 runs to 13 residues. V gave up 9 bases and J gave up 5 bases, with 15 bases separating them. The germline CDR1 and CDR2 sequences are SGHAT and FQNNGV. The CDR3 protein is CASRAGAEDTQYF. The DNA for the CDR3 is TGTGCCAGTCGGGCGGGGGCGGAAGATACGCAGTATTTT. The whole variable domain, filled in from reference TRBV11-2 and TRBJ2-3, reads EAGVAQSPRYKIIEKRQSVAFWCNPISGHATLYWYQQILGQGPKLLIQFQNNGVVDDSQLPKDRFSAERLKGVDSTLKIQPAKLEDSAVYLCASRAGAEDTQYFGPGTRLTVL.

The rearrangement links TRBV6-2 or TRBV6-3 to TRBJ2-4; no clear D gene. Germline V gives CDR1 MNHEY, CDR2 SVGEGT. V shed 2 bases and J shed 4 bases, with 6 bases lying between them. The CDR3 sequence is 13 residues long. The CDR3 sequence: CASSYMGKNIQYF. The CDR3 nucleotides read TGTGCCAGCAGTTACATGGGGAAAAACATTCAGTACTTC.

The chain couples TRBV28 to TRBJ2-7; D gene unclear. The CDR3 loop spans 11 amino acids. Germline V gene data show CDR1 as MDHEN and CDR2 as SYDVKM. The V and J ends lost 5 bases and 7 bases respectively, with 9 bases between them. In DNA, the CDR3 is TGTGCCAGCAGTCTAATCTCGGAGCAGTACTTC. Translating gives CASSLISEQYF.

DNA for the CDR3: TGCAGTGCCAATATAGGGTTCAGGGATCAGCCCCAGCATTTT. Protein: CSANIGFRDQPQHF. This chain uses TRBV20-1 with TRBJ1-5; D perhaps matches TRBD1 (5 bases). Deletions cut 6 bases from V and 5 bases from J, with 17 bases between. The CDR3 sequence is 14 residues long. In germline, CDR1 is DFQATT, CDR2 SNEGSKA (reference sequence).

This chain joins TRBV29-1 and TRBJ2-3; D remains ambiguous. This CDR3 is built from 12 residues. The ends were cut back, 4 bases at V and 3 bases at J, with 8 bases in the middle. Germline CDR1 is SQVTM and CDR2 is ANQGSEA. The CDR3 region has the DNA TGCAGCGTTGTCTCCAGTACAGATACGCAGTATTTT. The encoded protein is CSVVSSTDTQYF.

V and J are TRBV10-3 and TRBJ2-1, with D perhaps assigned TRBD1 or TRBD2 (5 bases each). The CDR3 loop spans 14 amino acids. Trimming removed 3 bases at V and 5 bases at J, with 11 bases between. Per the germline V gene, CDR1 is ENHRY and CDR2 is SYGVKD. The CDR3: CAISEVWDDNEQFF. Written as DNA, the CDR3 is TGTGCCATCAGTGAAGTGTGGGACGACAATGAGCAGTTCTTC.

This clonotype was recorded a few times. The chain has TRBV28 and TRBJ1-1; D gene ambiguous. The CDR3 length is 12 residues. V shed 6 bases and J shed 8 bases, with 13 bases lying between them. From germline, CDR1 is MDHEN and CDR2 SYDVKM. DNA for the CDR3: TGTGCCAGCAGAGGGTCGAACAAAGAAGCTTTCTTT. It translates to CASRGSNKEAFF. Full variable domain (missing parts from reference TRBV28 and TRBJ1-1): DVKVTQSSRYLVKRTGEKVFLECVQDMDHENMFWYRQDPGLGLRLIYFSYDVKMKEKGDIPEGYSVSREKKERFSLILESASTNQTSMYLCASRGSNKEAFFGQGTRLTVV.

This clonotype occurred once. This chain connects TRBV6-5 to TRBJ2-7; D is ambiguous. Germline assignment: CDR1 MNHEY and CDR2 SVGAGI. CDR3 size: 13 residues. Trimming took 8 bases from V and 7 from J, leaving 18 bases between them. Here the CDR3 reads CASCVTPAREQYF. The CDR3 bases are TGTGCCAGCTGCGTGACCCCCGCGAGGGAGCAGTACTTC.

This clonotype was seen a few times. The chain recombines TRBV7-2 with TRBJ2-7; 8 nucleotides line up with TRBD1. From germline, CDR1 is SGHTA and CDR2 FQGNSA. J lost 2 bases, V lost 6 bases, and 15 bases had no gene match. This CDR3 contains 17 residues. The CDR3 is CASRPGSMTGDPYEQYF. The CDR3 nucleotides read TGTGCCAGCAGACCGGGCTCCATGACAGGGGATCCCTACGAGCAGTACTTC. The full variable domain, rest sourced from reference TRBV7-2 and TRBJ2-7, is GAGVSQSPSNKVTEKGKDVELRCDPISGHTALYWYRQSLGQGLEFLIYFQGNSAPDKSGLPSDRFSAERTGGSVSTLTIQRTQQEDSAVYLCASRPGSMTGDPYEQYFGPGTRLTVT.

The V and J genes are TRBV7-2 and TRBJ2-7; tentatively, D is TRBD1 or TRBD2 (7 bases each). The CDR3 is 14 residues long. V lost 3 bases and J lost 2, with 11 bases in between. Germline V gene data show CDR1 as SGHTA and CDR2 as FQGNSA. The DNA for the CDR3 is TGTGCCAGCAGCTTCCAGGGGGGGGCCTACGAGCAGTACTTC. Its protein is CASSFQGGAYEQYF.